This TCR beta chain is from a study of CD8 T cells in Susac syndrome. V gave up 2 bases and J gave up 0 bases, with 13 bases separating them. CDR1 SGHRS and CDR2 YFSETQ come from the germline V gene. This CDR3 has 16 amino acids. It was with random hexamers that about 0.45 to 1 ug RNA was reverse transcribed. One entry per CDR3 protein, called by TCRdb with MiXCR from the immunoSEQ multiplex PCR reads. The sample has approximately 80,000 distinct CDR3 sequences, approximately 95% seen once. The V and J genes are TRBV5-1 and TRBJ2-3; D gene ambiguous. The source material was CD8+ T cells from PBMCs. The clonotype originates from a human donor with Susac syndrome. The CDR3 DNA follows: TGCGCCAGCAGCTTACCAGACTCCTACAGCACAGATACGCAGTATTTT. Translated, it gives CASSLPDSYSTDTQYF.